Presented here are 11 T cell receptor beta chains from one specimen sequenced in a study of blood T cell repertoires in COVID-19. The data were produced by immunoSEQ multiplex PCR, yet TCRdb's version contains in-frame clones alone and is incomplete. This table has about 81,000 clones, roughly 88% appearing once. The sequenced sample consisted of peripheral blood. The receptors originated from an elderly woman with acute or convalescent COVID-19.

The gene calls are TRBV19 and TRBJ2-3; 9 bases agree with TRBD1. Trimming took 4 bases from V and 3 from J; bases not matched to a gene: 8. CDR1 and CDR2 from the germline V gene are LNHDA and SQIVND (reference sequence). This CDR3 is 16 amino acids long. The CDR3 spells CASSREDRGRTDTQYF. The CDR3 DNA is TGTGCCAGTAGTAGAGAGGACAGGGGTAGGACAGATACGCAGTATTTT. The variable domain in full, completed from reference TRBV19 and TRBJ2-3, reads DGGITQSPKYLFRKEGQNVTLSCEQNLNHDAMYWYRQDPGQGLRLIYYSQIVNDFQKGDIAEGYSVSREKKESFPLTVTSAQKNPTAFYLCASSREDRGRTDTQYFGPGTRLTVL.

CDR3 region: CASSQDLRRTGGLEAFF. In DNA, the CDR3 is TGTGCCAGCAGCCAAGATCTTCGGCGTACAGGGGGCCTTGAAGCTTTCTTT. V gene TRBV3-1 (or the pseudogene TRBV3-2) combines with J gene TRBJ1-1; 9 nucleotides agree with TRBD1. The V segment lost 0 bases and the J segment 7 bases; nucleotides outside the gene matches: 12. The CDR3 has 17 residues. The V gene's germline CDR1 is LGHDT and CDR2 YNNKEL (reference sequence).

The CDR3 sequence: CASSNRGSTGELFF. CDR3 nucleotides: TGTGCCAGCAGCAACAGGGGGTCCACCGGGGAGCTGTTTTTT. V is TRBV7-2 and J is TRBJ2-2, with 8 bases identical to TRBD1. The V gene end was trimmed by 5 bases and the J gene end by 4 bases; junction bases not matched to a gene: 3. This CDR3 has 14 amino acids. Per the germline V gene, CDR1 is SGHTA and CDR2 is FQGNSA. The full variable domain, completed using reference TRBV7-2 and TRBJ2-2, is GAGVSQSPSNKVTEKGKDVELRCDPISGHTALYWYRQSLGQGLEFLIYFQGNSAPDKSGLPSDRFSAERTGGSVSTLTIQRTQQEDSAVYLCASSNRGSTGELFFGEGSRLTVL.

The rearrangement uses TRBV7-2 and TRBJ2-7; 7 nucleotides agree with TRBD2. This CDR3 contains 15 residues. Trimming at V came to 5 bases and at J to 0 bases, leaving 7 bases not matched to a gene. Germline V gene data show CDR1 as SGHTA and CDR2 as FQGNSA. CDR3: CASSSSRGSSYEQYF. CDR3 nucleotides: TGTGCCAGCAGCAGCTCGCGGGGGAGCTCCTACGAGCAGTACTTC.

The V gene is TRBV7-3, the J gene TRBJ2-2; 13 nucleotides match TRBD2. The V and J ends lost 6 bases and 6 bases, in that order; junction bases with no gene match: 10. The length of the CDR3 is 17 residues. Looked up from germline, CDR1 is SGHTA and CDR2 is FQGTGA. As DNA, the CDR3 is TGTGCCAGCAGTCGGACTAGCGGGAGAGGGCGGGCCGGGGAGCTGTTTTTT. Its translation: CASSRTSGRGRAGELFF.

This chain uses TRBV6-2 or TRBV6-3 with TRBJ1-5; D gene uncertain. V was clipped by 2 bases and J by 6 bases, with 17 bases between them. From germline, CDR1 is MNHEY and CDR2 SVGEGT. This CDR3 spans 16 amino acids. DNA for the CDR3: TGTGCCAGCAGTTACACGGTTTTACGATATGGTCAGCCCCAGCATTTT. Its translation is CASSYTVLRYGQPQHF.

This clone was detected only a few times. The rearrangement uses TRBV3-1 (or the pseudogene TRBV3-2) and TRBJ2-1; TRBD2 aligns across 7 bases. The CDR3 loop spans 17 amino acids. CDR1 is LGHDT, CDR2 YNNKEL, per germline (reference sequence). The J segment lost 6 bases and the V segment lost 0 bases, leaving 11 bases of the junction unmatched. The CDR3 protein is CASSQEMGTGGLNEQFF. CDR3 DNA sequence: TGTGCCAGCAGCCAAGAAATGGGAACGGGAGGACTCAATGAGCAGTTCTTC.

The chain carries TRBV30 and TRBJ1-2; D uncertain. Trimming shortened V by 0 bases and J by 0 bases, and 8 bases separated the two germline ends. Germline V gene data show CDR1 as GTSNPN and CDR2 as SVGIG (reference sequence). CDR3 length: 14 residues. The DNA for the CDR3 is TGTGCCTGGAGTGTCCAGGCTCCTAACTATGGCTACACCTTC. Its protein is CAWSVQAPNYGYTF.

This clone has a handful of counts. The chain combines TRBV3-1 (or the pseudogene TRBV3-2) with TRBJ2-7; 9 nucleotides align to TRBD1. Trimming cost V 4 bases and J 3 bases; bases outside gene matches: 4. Germline CDR1 reads LGHDT; CDR2 reads YNNKEL (reference sequence). The CDR3 is made up of 14 amino acids. DNA for the CDR3: TGTGCCAGCAGCCGCCGGGACAGGGTCTACGAGCAGTACTTC. It codes for CASSRRDRVYEQYF.

This clone was picked up one time. The CDR3 DNA reads TGTGCCAGCAGTTTGGGCGGGAGTCGAGATACGCAGTATTTT. This codes for CASSLGGSRDTQYF. The rearrangement joins TRBV27 to TRBJ2-3; 7 bases are shared with TRBD2. Per germline, CDR1 MNHEY and CDR2 SMNVEV (reference sequence). V gave up 3 bases and J gave up 5 bases; unmatched junction bases: 5. The CDR3 runs 14 residues.

This clone occurred once. The chain couples TRBV5-4 to TRBJ2-3; 11 nucleotides match TRBD2. The V gene's germline CDR1 is SGHNT and CDR2 YYREEE (reference sequence). This CDR3 comprises 16 residues. The J segment lost 3 bases and the V segment lost 1 base, leaving 4 bases of the junction unmatched. CDR3 coding DNA: TGTGCCAGCAGCTTGATAGTAGCGGGAGGGACAGATACGCAGTATTTT. It yields the protein CASSLIVAGGTDTQYF.